These 17 T cell receptor beta chains share one sample of origin, sequenced in a study of radiation and T cells in renal cell carcinoma. Time point noted: blood 2 weeks post-SBRT. Documented treatment: 15 Gy SBRT to primary tumor, nephrectomy 4 weeks later. The data were produced by immunoSEQ multiplex PCR, yet TCRdb's version contains in-frame clones alone and is incomplete. This sample has tens of thousands of clones; about 80% occur once, and the top ten carry about 7%. The sample was blood, taken from a patient whose treatment included radiotherapy and nephrectomy. The origin of the receptors is a man aged 55 to 70 with renal cell carcinoma.

The rearrangement uses TRBV6-1 and TRBJ2-5, with D tentatively TRBD2 (6 bases). This CDR3 contains 16 residues. Germline CDR1 is MNHNS and CDR2 is SASEGT. Deletions cut 6 bases from V and 5 bases from J, with 22 bases between. The CDR3 nucleotides read TGTGCCAGCAGAGAAAAATGGGCGGGACTTCGGGAGACCCAGTACTTC. Translated, it gives CASREKWAGLRETQYF.

The V gene is TRBV11-3, the J gene TRBJ1-1, with D hard to call. V was clipped by 0 bases and J by 5 bases, with 13 bases between them. CDR3 size: 15 residues. The germline CDR1 and CDR2 sequences are SGHNT and YENEEA. DNA for the CDR3: TGTGCCAGCAGCTTAGAAACACAGAGTAGGACTGAAGCTTTCTTT. Its translation is CASSLETQSRTEAFF.

The rearrangement links TRBV2 to TRBJ1-2, with unresolved D. V lost 7 bases and J lost 8, with 11 bases in between. There are 11 residues in the CDR3. Looked up from germline, CDR1 is SNHLY and CDR2 is FYNNEI. CDR3 region: CASTGFSGYTF. The CDR3 DNA reads as TGTGCCAGCACCGGATTCAGCGGCTACACCTTC.

The chain uses TRBV6-1 and TRBJ1-2; 8 positions match TRBD1. V gave up 3 bases and J gave up 4 bases; unmatched junction bases: 7. This CDR3 has 15 amino acids. Looked up from germline, CDR1 is MNHNS and CDR2 is SASEGT. In DNA form, the CDR3 reads TGTGCCAGCAGTGAGGGGCAGGGGGCAGCCTATGGCTACACCTTC. Protein: CASSEGQGAAYGYTF.

The chain uses TRBV7-9 and TRBJ2-2, with 8 bases that match TRBD1. Germline values: CDR1 SEHNR, CDR2 FQNEAQ (reference sequence). The CDR3 sequence is 16 residues long. Trimming at V came to 2 bases and at J to 7 bases, leaving 9 bases not matched to a gene. The chain's CDR3 is CASSLLRTGSVGELFF. CDR3 nucleotides: TGTGCCAGCAGCTTACTTCGGACAGGGTCGGTCGGGGAGCTGTTTTTT.

The chain couples TRBV19 to TRBJ2-2, with D possibly TRBD2 on 6 matching bases. Germline loops: CDR1 LNHDA, CDR2 SQIVND (reference sequence). CDR3 size: 14 residues. Trimming left V 5 bases short and J 5 bases short, with 12 bases between. The CDR3 DNA is TGTGCCAGTAGTGCGGGGAGTCTAACCGGGGAGCTGTTTTTT. This translates into CASSAGSLTGELFF.

V gene TRBV5-1 combines with J gene TRBJ1-4; 9 bases fit TRBD1. CDR3 length: 16 residues. The ends lost 0 bases at V and 8 bases at J; junction bases unmatched: 8. Germline-derived CDR1 and CDR2 are SGHRS and YFSETQ. The CDR3 protein is CASSLEGQGLDEKLFF. In DNA, the CDR3 is TGCGCCAGCAGCTTGGAGGGACAGGGCCTTGACGAAAAACTGTTTTTT.

This rearrangement joins TRBV29-1 to TRBJ2-1; no clear D gene. CDR1 and CDR2 (germline): SQVTM, ANQGSEA. CDR3 size: 14 residues. V lost 3 bases, J lost 5 bases, and 14 bases lay in between. The CDR3 spells CSVDNMGVDNEQFF. CDR3 coding DNA: TGCAGCGTTGACAACATGGGCGTAGACAATGAGCAGTTCTTC.

The J gene is TRBJ1-1, the V gene TRBV19, with D possibly TRBD1 on 6 matching bases. V was pared by 1 base and J by 1 base, with 10 bases between. This CDR3 has 15 residues. The germline V gene has CDR1 LNHDA and CDR2 SQIVND (reference sequence). CDR3 region: CASSIVQGENTEAFF. The CDR3 bases are TGTGCCAGTAGTATAGTACAGGGAGAGAACACTGAAGCTTTCTTT.

This chain connects TRBV7-9 to TRBJ1-4; D may be TRBD1 (6 bases). Trimming left V 5 bases short and J 0 bases short, with 13 bases between. The CDR3 consists of 16 residues. Germline V gene sequence: CDR1 SEHNR, CDR2 FQNEAQ (reference sequence). In DNA, the CDR3 is TGTGCCAGCAGCCAGGGGTGGGGCCCAACTAATGAAAAACTGTTTTTT. This gives the protein CASSQGWGPTNEKLFF.

The rearrangement links TRBV13 to TRBJ1-2, with 9 nucleotides matching TRBD1. The V and J ends lost 0 bases and 8 bases, in that order; junction bases with no gene match: 13. From germline, CDR1 is PRHDT and CDR2 FYEKMQ (reference sequence). The CDR3 totals 17 residues. The CDR3 DNA follows: TGTGCCAGCAGCTTAGGCCTACAGGGGGCGTATCACCAGGGCTACACCTTC. Amino acid sequence: CASSLGLQGAYHQGYTF.

V usage is TRBV6-6 and J usage is TRBJ1-5; no clear D. Germline V gives CDR1 MNHNY, CDR2 SVGAGI (reference sequence). This CDR3 is built from 13 residues. V was pared by 9 bases and J by 0 bases, with 9 bases between. The CDR3 DNA is TGTGCCAGTCGTCTGGGTAGCAATCAGCCCCAGCATTTT. This translates into CASRLGSNQPQHF.

The chain links TRBV7-7 to TRBJ2-5; the D gene could be TRBD1 or TRBD2 (5 bases each). V shed 5 bases and J shed 4 bases, with 17 bases lying between them. The CDR3 totals 15 residues. Germline V CDR1 and CDR2: SSHAT, FNYEAQ (reference sequence). The CDR3 bases are TGTGCCAGCAGCCCCAACCGGGACGCCGGAGAGACCCAGTACTTC. Its protein product is CASSPNRDAGETQYF.

V and J are TRBV11-2 and TRBJ2-1; D is uncertain. This CDR3 is built from 15 residues. V lost 3 bases, J lost 5 bases, and 14 bases lay in between. The germline CDR1 and CDR2 sequences are SGHAT and FQNNGV. The CDR3 DNA reads as TGTGCCAGCAGCTTGCCCGTCCGGGCCGACAATGAGCAGTTCTTC. Translating it yields CASSLPVRADNEQFF. Variable domain in full (rest from reference TRBV11-2 and TRBJ2-1): EAGVAQSPRYKIIEKRQSVAFWCNPISGHATLYWYQQILGQGPKLLIQFQNNGVVDDSQLPKDRFSAERLKGVDSTLKIQPAKLEDSAVYLCASSLPVRADNEQFFGPGTRLTVL.

The rearrangement links TRBV18 to TRBJ2-6, with a tentative D call TRBD2 (6 bases). V was cut by 1 base and J by 5 bases, with 15 bases left in between. CDR1 is KGHSH, CDR2 LQKENI, per germline. This CDR3 is built from 17 residues. The CDR3 here is CASSPLIGTGRANVLTF. The CDR3 nucleotides are TGTGCCAGCTCACCACTCATTGGGACTGGAAGGGCCAACGTCCTGACTTTC.

With respect to this clone: A junction boundary mismatches the germline segment, possibly from a read error. The V and J genes are TRBV30 and TRBJ2-5; a weak D match, TRBD2 (5 bases). The CDR3 contains 13 residues. Looked up from germline, CDR1 is GTSNPN and CDR2 is SVGIG (reference sequence). CDR3 DNA: TGTGCCTGGGGTGTACGGGAACCGGAGACCCAGTACTTC. Translated: CAWGVREPETQYF.

The V and J genes are TRBV29-1 and TRBJ2-5, with 8 bases that match TRBD1. Germline V lookup: CDR1 SQVTM, CDR2 ANQGSEA. The CDR3 covers 13 residues. V lost 0 bases and J lost 4; bases outside the gene matches: 1. The CDR3 DNA sequence: TGCAGCGTTGAAGAGACAGGGGTAGAGACCCAGTACTTC. Protein sequence: CSVEETGVETQYF. The whole variable domain, remainder taken from reference TRBV29-1 and TRBJ2-5, is SAVISQKPSRDICQRGTSLTIQCQVDSQVTMMFWYRQQPGQSLTLIATANQGSEATYESGFVIDKFPISRPNLTFSTLTVSNMSPEDSSIYLCSVEETGVETQYFGPGTRLLVL.